Given below is one T cell receptor (beta chain) in context. The antigen is not known. A much larger clone differs by one base, so this may be a read error. These data belong to a study of tumor-infiltrating lymphocytes in primary liver carcinoma. At the level of the study: Patients, male and female, were 30 to 69 years old. General study findings and limits: Tumor-blood pairs (like tumor-adjacent pairs) overlapped less than tumor region pairs did.

This CDR3 contains 13 residues. Germline V CDR1 and CDR2: MNHEY, SVGEGT. The researchers produced TCR beta cDNA from 500 ng total RNA with a constant-region primer. Libraries covering TCR beta were generated through three nested multiplex PCR rounds (using a slightly modified ARM-PCR). TRBV1-TRBV30 forward primers paired with a C-beta reverse primer drove the first two PCR rounds, roughly 10 cycles each. TCRdb processed the multiplex PCR reads anew with MiXCR; each CDR3 protein has one entry. The data hold around 330,000 distinct CDR3 sequences, with 50% to 70% observed a single time. Germline DNA was also extracted, with blood RNA taken from unsorted whole blood.

Sequenced: peripheral blood. The receptor was isolated from a man in his forties or fifties with primary liver carcinoma and hepatitis B virus infection. The chain recombines TRBV6-2 or TRBV6-3 with TRBJ2-7; TRBD2 aligns across 12 bases. The CDR3 sequence: CASSWTSGNDQYF. The CDR3 DNA is TGTGCCAGCAGCTGGACTAGCGGGAACGATCAGTACTTC.